This is a list of T cell receptor beta chains from one sample in a study of blood T cell repertoires in COVID-19. TCRdb's table, derived via immunoSEQ multiplex PCR, lists solely in-frame clones and lacks some. The sample shows over 200,000 clones, over 70% of them seen only once. Sequencing used peripheral blood. These receptors were obtained from an elderly man with acute or convalescent COVID-19. CDR3s include the opening cysteine and the closing phenylalanine or tryptophan. A D gene is named only where the DNA matches it firmly. Clone size is not always given. Where it is, it says once, few, many or a class for expanded clones.

D gene,J gene,clone size,V gene,CDR3 DNA,CDR3 protein
TRBD1,TRBJ1-2,-,TRBV5-4,TGTGCCAGCAGCCCCGGGACAGGGGGCTTGCGTGGCTACACCTTC,CASSPGTGGLRGYTF
-,TRBJ2-7,once,TRBV3-1/TRBV3-2,TGTGCCAGCAGCCAAGGAGTCGAGCAGTACTTC,CASSQGVEQYF
-,TRBJ1-1,-,TRBV5-1,TGCGCCAGCAGCTTGGGGACGGGGGGTACTGAAGCTTTCTTT,CASSLGTGGTEAFF
TRBD1,TRBJ1-1,once,TRBV5-4,TGTGCCAGCAGCTTGGTCGGGACAGGGGGGACTGAAGCTTTCTTT,CASSLVGTGGTEAFF
TRBD1,TRBJ2-5,-,TRBV5-1,TGCGCCAGCGGTACGGGACAGGGGGCGCGGGAGACCCAGTACTTC,CASGTGQGARETQYF
-,TRBJ2-2,-,TRBV5-1,TGCGCCAGCAGTCCAGGGAACACCGGGGAGCTGTTTTTT,CASSPGNTGELFF
-,TRBJ1-2,-,TRBV10-3,TGTGCCATCAGTGAACAGGGAAGTGGCTACACCTTC,CAISEQGSGYTF
TRBD1,TRBJ2-7,-,TRBV7-2,TGTGCCAGCAGCGGAACGGGACAGGGGGCAGCCGAGCAGTACTTC,CASSGTGQGAAEQYF
-,TRBJ1-5,-,TRBV28,TGTGCCAGCAGTTTAGGGGGGGGCCCGCTGCTCCAGCATTTT,CASSLGGGPLLQHF
TRBD2,TRBJ2-5,-,TRBV4-2,TGTGCCAGCAGCCAATCGACTAGCGGGGGGGCAGCGGAGACCCAGTACTTC,CASSQSTSGGAAETQYF
TRBD2,TRBJ2-7,-,TRBV5-6,TGTGCCAGCAGCTCCCTCCCGGGGGGAGGATACGAGCAGTACTTC,CASSSLPGGGYEQYF
TRBD2,TRBJ2-1,-,TRBV29-1,TGCAGCGTTGACCGACTAGCGAATGAGCAGTTCTTC,CSVDRLANEQFF
-,TRBJ2-1,-,TRBV27,TGTGCCAGCAGTACCCGGGACAAACAAATGGGATTTGAGTTCTTC,CASSTRDKQMGFEFF